This T cell receptor beta chain appears in the sequencing data of a study of PD-1 blockade in classical Hodgkin lymphoma. The study's findings and limits: Lower baseline TCR diversity was reported for newly diagnosed patients than for healthy donors.

Comment on this clone: Its antigen is unknown.

J was trimmed by 4 bases and V by 8 bases; bases with no gene match: 5. There are 13 residues in the CDR3. Looked up from germline, CDR1 is MDHEN and CDR2 is SYDVKM. The time point is: newly diagnosed, previously untreated cHL patient sample. Negative magnetic selection isolated CD4+ T cells from thawed PBMCs. Clones were sequenced by immunoSEQ multiplex PCR, and TCRdb holds only the in-frame ones, with some missing. Of approximately 20,000 clones in the sample, roughly nine tenths were seen once. The sample consisted of CD4+ T cells from blood. The V gene is TRBV28, the J gene TRBJ2-7, with 10 bases that match TRBD2. The source of this sequence is a human donor with classical Hodgkin lymphoma. The CDR3 here is CASHSGGMYEQYF. The CDR3 DNA sequence: TGTGCCAGCCATAGCGGGGGGATGTACGAGCAGTACTTC.